The rows below give T cell receptor beta chains drawn from one sample of a study of human T cells and chemical hapten exposure. TCRdb reprocessed the 5' RACE reads via MiXCR and lists one record per CDR3 protein. The data contain approximately 110,000 distinct CDR3 sequences, around 20% of them singletons. These receptors were collected from a human donor in good health. CDR3s include the opening cysteine and the closing phenylalanine or tryptophan. The D gene is left open where the match is weak. Clone size is given for some rows only: seen once, a few or many times, or a class if the clone is expanded.

D gene: -; clone size: few; V gene: TRBV28; J gene: TRBJ1-5; CDR3 DNA: TGTGCCAGCAGCCCGGGGCCCCCGCAGCCCCAGCATTTT; CDR3 protein: CASSPGPPQPQHF
D gene: TRBD1; clone size: many; V gene: TRBV11-2; J gene: TRBJ2-3; CDR3 DNA: TGTGCCAGCAGCTGGGACAGGGGTCCAGATACGCAGTATTTT; CDR3 protein: CASSWDRGPDTQYF
D gene: -; clone size: -; V gene: TRBV10-2; J gene: TRBJ2-1; CDR3 DNA: TGTGCCAGCAGTTATTTTGGGACTCCCAGGGGTGAGCAGTTCTTC; CDR3 protein: CASSYFGTPRGEQFF
D gene: -; clone size: -; V gene: TRBV28; J gene: TRBJ2-7; CDR3 DNA: TGTGCCAGCGGTGGCCCCCCCAGCCTCTACGAGCAGTACTTC; CDR3 protein: CASGGPPSLYEQYF
D gene: -; clone size: -; V gene: TRBV4-1; J gene: TRBJ1-2; CDR3 DNA: TGCGCCAGCAGCCCCCAGTGGGCCAGAGACTATTATGGCGACACCTTC; CDR3 protein: CASSPQWARDYYGDTF
D gene: -; clone size: -; V gene: TRBV6-6; J gene: TRBJ1-5; CDR3 DNA: TGTGCCAGCAGCACCGACAGGTCTAGCAATCAGCCCCAGCATTTT; CDR3 protein: CASSTDRSSNQPQHF
D gene: -; clone size: few; V gene: TRBV2; J gene: TRBJ2-3; CDR3 DNA: TGTGCCAGCAGTGAAGGTCCGACAGCGCCGGTAGATACGCAGTATTTT; CDR3 protein: CASSEGPTAPVDTQYF
D gene: -; clone size: -; V gene: TRBV4-1; J gene: TRBJ1-1; CDR3 DNA: TGCGCCAGCAGCCCCTCGTGGCAGAACACTGAAGCTTTCTTT; CDR3 protein: CASSPSWQNTEAFF
D gene: -; clone size: -; V gene: TRBV12-3/TRBV12-4; J gene: TRBJ1-4; CDR3 DNA: TGTGCCAGCAGTTTGGGTCTCCGGAGCAATGAAAAACTGTTTTTT; CDR3 protein: CASSLGLRSNEKLFF
D gene: -; clone size: few; V gene: TRBV18; J gene: TRBJ1-5; CDR3 DNA: TGTGCCAGCTCACCAGGTAGCAATCAGCCCCAGCATTTT; CDR3 protein: CASSPGSNQPQHF
D gene: -; clone size: -; V gene: TRBV27; J gene: TRBJ1-4; CDR3 DNA: TGTGCCAGCAGGAAGGATGAAAAACTGTTTTTT; CDR3 protein: CASRKDEKLFF
D gene: TRBD1; clone size: few; V gene: TRBV29-1; J gene: TRBJ1-2; CDR3 DNA: TGCAGCGCCGAAGGAGCGAACAGGGGTGGCTACACCTTC; CDR3 protein: CSAEGANRGGYTF
D gene: TRBD1; clone size: -; V gene: TRBV6-5; J gene: TRBJ2-3; CDR3 DNA: TGTGCCAGCAGTCCCGCCGGGACAGGGGTTGCAGATACGCAGTATTTT; CDR3 protein: CASSPAGTGVADTQYF
D gene: TRBD2; clone size: -; V gene: TRBV20-1; J gene: TRBJ2-7; CDR3 DNA: TGCAGTGCTGCTAGCGGGAGCTACGAGCAGTACTTC; CDR3 protein: CSAASGSYEQYF
D gene: -; clone size: few; V gene: TRBV7-2; J gene: TRBJ2-3; CDR3 DNA: TGTGCCAGCAGCTTTGTGTCCAGCACAGATACGCAGTATTTT; CDR3 protein: CASSFVSSTDTQYF
D gene: TRBD2; clone size: -; V gene: TRBV20-1; J gene: TRBJ2-7; CDR3 DNA: TGCAGTGCTAGAGAGAGTAGCGGGAGGCCGATCTCCTACGAGCAGTACTTC; CDR3 protein: CSARESSGRPISYEQYF
D gene: -; clone size: -; V gene: TRBV3-1; J gene: TRBJ1-1; CDR3 DNA: TGTGCCAGCAGCCAAGTCCCTACATCCGAAGCTTTCTTT; CDR3 protein: CASSQVPTSEAFF
D gene: TRBD1; clone size: few; V gene: TRBV28; J gene: TRBJ1-5; CDR3 DNA: TGTGCCGGGAAATCCGGGACAGGGGCCAGGCCCCAGCATTTT; CDR3 protein: CAGKSGTGARPQHF
D gene: -; clone size: many; V gene: TRBV5-1; J gene: TRBJ2-7; CDR3 DNA: TGCGCCAGCAGTAACCGGGACTACGAGCAGTACTTC; CDR3 protein: CASSNRDYEQYF
D gene: TRBD2; clone size: -; V gene: TRBV20-1; J gene: TRBJ2-1; CDR3 DNA: TGCAGTCCCCAGGGAGGGCCTGGTGAGCAGTTCTTC; CDR3 protein: CSPQGGPGEQFF
D gene: -; clone size: -; V gene: TRBV27; J gene: TRBJ2-3; CDR3 DNA: TGTGCCAGCAGTTCCCGGGACACTCCCACAGATACGCAGTATTTT; CDR3 protein: CASSSRDTPTDTQYF
D gene: -; clone size: -; V gene: TRBV12-3/TRBV12-4; J gene: TRBJ2-2; CDR3 DNA: TGTGCCAGCAGTTTAGGGGGCCTCTACACCGGGGAGCTGTTTTTT; CDR3 protein: CASSLGGLYTGELFF
D gene: TRBD2; clone size: few; V gene: TRBV7-6; J gene: TRBJ2-3; CDR3 DNA: TGTGCCAGCAGCTTAGCCAGCGGGAGAGGCACAGATACGCAGTATTTT; CDR3 protein: CASSLASGRGTDTQYF
D gene: -; clone size: -; V gene: TRBV16; J gene: TRBJ1-1; CDR3 DNA: TGTGCCAGCAGCCAATTTCAGGGTGACACTGAAGCTTTCTTT; CDR3 protein: CASSQFQGDTEAFF
D gene: -; clone size: few; V gene: TRBV18; J gene: TRBJ1-5; CDR3 DNA: TGTGCCAGTCGCGCGGGGACTGCTCAGCCCCAGCATTTT; CDR3 protein: CASRAGTAQPQHF
D gene: -; clone size: few; V gene: TRBV28; J gene: TRBJ2-3; CDR3 DNA: TGTGCCAGCAGTATAACGGGGATGACAGATACGCAGTATTTT; CDR3 protein: CASSITGMTDTQYF
D gene: -; clone size: -; V gene: TRBV2; J gene: TRBJ2-5; CDR3 DNA: TGTGCCAGCAGTGTCCGGGATCAAGAGACCCAGTACTTC; CDR3 protein: CASSVRDQETQYF
D gene: TRBD2; clone size: -; V gene: TRBV29-1; J gene: TRBJ2-7; CDR3 DNA: TGCAGCGTCTACCTAGCGGGGGTGCCCTACGAGCAGTACTTC; CDR3 protein: CSVYLAGVPYEQYF